This T cell receptor beta chain was recorded in a study of blood T cell repertoires in COVID-19. CDR1 is SGDLS and CDR2 is YYNGEE in the germline V gene. This CDR3 comprises 13 residues. Trimming shortened V by 3 bases and J by 4 bases, and 10 bases separated the two germline ends. TCRdb keeps only in-frame clones here, not all; method: immunoSEQ multiplex PCR. Of about 340,000 clones detected, about four fifths appear once; the ten largest clones hold approximately 3.1%. Input material: peripheral blood. The rearrangement joins TRBV9 to TRBJ1-2; TRBD1 might be the D (6 bases). The receptor was derived from a young man with active or convalescent COVID-19. DNA of the CDR3: TGTGCCAGCAGCGACCAGGGGTTCTATGGCTACACCTTC. Amino acids: CASSDQGFYGYTF.